The clone carrying this T cell receptor beta chain was seen a handful of times. The data originate from a study of blood T cell repertoires in COVID-19. Whole-study context: From the United States, Italy and Spain came samples of acute and convalescent COVID-19. Sources were T cells, B-cell-depleted T cells, or PBMCs; the material itself was cDNA or gDNA.

The CDR3 length is 17 residues. Germline V gene lookup returns CDR1 SGHRS and CDR2 YFSETQ. Trimming took 0 bases from V and 2 from J, leaving 17 bases between them. Libraries were prepared by immunoSEQ multiplex PCR; TCRdb keeps only in-frame clonotypes and omits some of them. The top ten hold roughly 1.4% of the sample, which has around 190,000 clones, 65% to 90% seen once. The chain combines TRBV5-1 with TRBJ2-5, with D perhaps matching TRBD1 (5 bases). The sample taken for sequencing was peripheral blood. The sequence was obtained from a human donor in a cohort sampled during active COVID-19. This chain's CDR3 is CASSLVGGGASQETQYF. Here the CDR3 DNA reads TGCGCCAGCAGCTTGGTAGGTGGTGGGGCATCGCAAGAGACCCAGTACTTC. Drawing the rest from reference TRBV5-1 and TRBJ2-5, the complete variable domain is KAGVTQTPRYLIKTRGQQVTLSCSPISGHRSVSWYQQTPGQGLQFLFEYFSETQRNKGNFPGRFSGRQFSNSRSEMNVSTLELGDSALYLCASSLVGGGASQETQYFGPGTRLLVL.